This TCR beta chain was observed in a study of T cell repertoires in cytomegalovirus infection. Whole-study context: It can be stated that public TCR beta signatures indicated CMV infection as well as a matching HLA type.

Germline V gene lookup returns CDR1 LGHDT and CDR2 YNNKEL (reference sequence). V was clipped by 4 bases and J by 3 bases; unmatched bases: 7. The CDR3 extends over 17 amino acids. Regarding this clonotype: Antigen: not known.

TCRdb analysed the reads with MiXCR anew, one entry per CDR3 protein. The table lists approximately 730,000 distinct CDR3 sequences, roughly 28% of them singletons, with 10% to 15% in the top ten. The chain employs TRBV3-1 and TRBJ2-2, with 11 bases fitting TRBD1. The sample consisted of cultured CD8+ T cells from PBMCs, taken from culture after CMV antigen stimulation. This clonotype was obtained from a human donor in good health (CMV status not recorded). Some clones in this sample may be carry-over from other donors' samples. The CDR3 spells CASSPWDRGTYTGELFF. Here the CDR3 DNA reads TGTGCCAGCAGCCCCTGGGACAGGGGGACGTACACCGGGGAGCTGTTTTTT.